This T cell receptor (beta chain) was identified during a study of blood T cell repertoires in COVID-19. The wider study: Donors in the United States, Italy and Spain gave samples during acute or convalescent COVID-19. The cDNA or gDNA used as material had been derived from T cells, B-cell-depleted T cells, or PBMCs.

Per the original methods: Amplification from reference gene primers served as the basis for estimated nucleated cell counts. TCRdb's copy holds only in-frame clones and misses some; the assay was immunoSEQ multiplex PCR. The DNA gave D and trimming, while V, J and clone size come from that table. The data contain under 250,000 clones, roughly 90% of them singletons. The ends were cut back, 5 bases at V and 4 bases at J, with 14 bases in the middle. In germline, CDR1 is MNHEY, CDR2 SVGAGI. This CDR3 region has 15 residues. The chain has TRBV6-5 and TRBJ1-4, with D tentatively TRBD1 (5 bases). The sequencing input was peripheral blood. This receptor was obtained from a woman aged 55-75 years with acute or convalescent COVID-19. In nucleotides, the CDR3 is TGTGCCAGCAGTCCTCGACAGATCTTTAATGAAAAACTGTTTTTT. Translated: CASSPRQIFNEKLFF.